This record covers a single T cell receptor (beta chain). The data derive from a study of blood T cell repertoires in COVID-19. Study as a whole: COVID-19 samples from acute and convalescent phases originated in the United States, Italy and Spain. From T cells, B-cell-depleted T cells, or PBMCs came the material, which was cDNA or gDNA.

The CDR3 totals 16 residues. Trimming pared 0 bases from V and 2 bases from J, leaving 8 bases between. Germline V gene sequence: CDR1 LGHDT, CDR2 YNNKEL (reference sequence). Clinical history as reported by participants underpinned cohort assignment. Symptom resolution, clearance, or two negative PCRs marked donors in Cohort 3 as recovered. TCRdb keeps only in-frame clones here, not all; method: immunoSEQ multiplex PCR. Counted here are roughly 250,000 clones, around nine tenths occurring once; the ten biggest clones make up about 1.5%. The gene calls are TRBV3-1 (or the pseudogene TRBV3-2) and TRBJ2-6; D is perhaps TRBD2 (5 bases). The source of this sequence is a woman in her forties or fifties who had recovered from COVID-19. Material: PBMCs or T cells enriched from blood (not recorded which). Written as DNA, the CDR3 is TGTGCCAGCAGCCAAGAGGAGGCAACTGGGGCCAACGTCCTGACTTTC. It encodes CASSQEEATGANVLTF.